This entry concerns a single T cell receptor beta chain. Antigen: not known. The sample is drawn from a study of T cell responses to AZD1222 COVID-19 vaccine. Study outcomes and limitations: Vaccine-associated CD4 TCRs ranged over spike, dominating at 160-218 and 743-854.

Produced via immunoSEQ multiplex PCR; TCRdb's table is partial and in-frame only. The sample holds about 160,000 clones; around 89% are singletons and the top ten take 4% to 4.5%. Trimming cost V 8 bases and J 6 bases, with 19 bases left between them. CDR3 length equals 15 residues. CDR1 SEHNR and CDR2 FQNEAQ come from the germline V gene (reference sequence). This chain uses TRBV7-9 with TRBJ1-4, with D perhaps matching TRBD1 (5 bases). This material consisted of peripheral blood, taken 28 days after the second AZD1222 dose. The receptor comes from an adult who received the AZD1222 COVID-19 vaccine. CDR3 DNA: TGTGCCAGCTCTGGGGGACGGACCCAGTATGAAAAACTGTTTTTT. Its translation is CASSGGRTQYEKLFF.